One and the same sample provided the 22 T cell receptor beta chains below, sequenced in a study of shared clonotypes between healthy human individuals. TCRdb's copy holds only in-frame clones and misses some; the assay was immunoSEQ multiplex PCR. The sample lists around 980,000 clones, more than 75% occurring once. Sequences were obtained from memory CD4+ T cells from PBMCs. The subset was: CD45RA-negative fraction. These receptors originate from a man in his late teens or twenties in good health. Some clones in this sample may be carry-over from other donors' samples.

The rearrangement joins TRBV2 to TRBJ2-2; weak D call: TRBD1 (6 bases). Between the trimmed V and J ends, which lost 6 bases and 5 bases, there was a span of 16 bases. The CDR3 length is 15 residues. Germline V gene lookup returns CDR1 SNHLY and CDR2 FYNNEI. The CDR3 region is CASRTGIGRTGELFF. The DNA of the CDR3 is TGTGCCAGCAGGACAGGTATCGGACGGACCGGGGAGCTGTTTTTT.

As to this clone: Other DNA sequences in this sample translate to the same CDR3. The CDR3 coding sequence is TGCGCCAGCAGCTTGGAAGTCAGGGCCGATACGCAGTATTTT. Its protein product is CASSLEVRADTQYF. The chain uses TRBV5-1 and TRBJ2-3; D is possibly TRBD1 (5 bases). Germline values: CDR1 SGHRS, CDR2 YFSETQ. CDR3 length: 14 amino acids. V was trimmed by 0 bases and J by 6 bases, leaving 11 bases between them.

CDR3 nucleotide sequence: TGCGCCAGCAGCTGGGACAGGGGGTCCGGGGAGCTGTTTTTT. It yields the protein CASSWDRGSGELFF. V is TRBV5-1 and J is TRBJ2-2, with 11 bases that match TRBD1. Germline V lookup: CDR1 SGHRS, CDR2 YFSETQ. The CDR3 length is 14 residues. Unmatched junction bases numbered 1, after V lost 3 bases and J lost 6 bases.

The count of this clone is one. The sample carries other DNA sequences with the same CDR3. The genes are TRBV11-2 and TRBJ2-3; D is unclear. This CDR3 region has 13 residues. Germline loops: CDR1 SGHAT, CDR2 FQNNGV. V lost 3 bases and J 4 bases, leaving 8 bases between the germline ends. The CDR3 bases are TGTGCCAGCAGCTTGGTCGCGGCAGATACGCAGTATTTT. Translation: CASSLVAADTQYF.

This chain joins TRBV4-2 and TRBJ1-2; D call uncertain. V was trimmed by 5 bases and J by 4 bases, leaving 8 bases between them. CDR1 is LGHNA and CDR2 is YNFKEQ in the germline V gene. The CDR3 is 12 amino acids. CDR3 residues: CASSIGRYGYTF. The CDR3 DNA reads TGTGCCAGCAGCATAGGGCGCTATGGCTACACCTTC.

The chain uses TRBV29-1 and TRBJ2-3; D is unresolved. The V end was cut by 4 bases, the J end by 3 bases, with 11 bases between. Germline V CDR1 and CDR2: SQVTM, ANQGSEA. The CDR3 consists of 13 residues. The CDR3 bases are TGCAGCGTTGGAAGCCACATTACAGATACGCAGTATTTT. Its translation: CSVGSHITDTQYF.

As to this clone: Possible read error: a much larger clone is one base away. The chain couples TRBV5-6 to TRBJ2-5; no definite D call. Germline CDR1 reads SGHDT; CDR2 reads YYEEEE. Trimming left V 0 bases short and J 6 bases short, with 3 bases between. The CDR3 is made up of 11 amino acids. The CDR3 region is CASSLGKTQYF. In DNA form, the CDR3 reads TGTGCCAGCAGCTTGGGGAAGACCCAGTACTTC.

Remarks on this clone: Other DNA sequences within the sample encode an identical CDR3. This rearrangement joins TRBV18 to TRBJ1-2; D gene ambiguous. The germline CDR1 and CDR2 sequences are KGHSH and LQKENI. Trimming pared 5 bases from V and 2 bases from J, leaving 6 bases between. The CDR3 covers 12 residues. The CDR3 bases are TGTGCCAGCTCATCGAACAACTATGGCTACACCTTC. Protein: CASSSNNYGYTF.

This clone came up a few times. V usage is TRBV5-1 and J usage is TRBJ2-2; the D gene is possibly TRBD2 (6 bases). The CDR3 loop spans 15 amino acids. Deletions cut 0 bases from V and 4 bases from J, with 10 bases between. CDR1 is SGHRS, CDR2 YFSETQ, per germline. The CDR3 is CASSLGSGGTGELFF. The CDR3 DNA is TGCGCCAGCAGCTTGGGATCCGGGGGCACCGGGGAGCTGTTTTTT. The full variable domain, its missing parts supplied by reference TRBV5-1 and TRBJ2-2, is KAGVTQTPRYLIKTRGQQVTLSCSPISGHRSVSWYQQTPGQGLQFLFEYFSETQRNKGNFPGRFSGRQFSNSRSEMNVSTLELGDSALYLCASSLGSGGTGELFFGEGSRLTVL.

This clone was counted a single time. The V and J genes are TRBV6-5 and TRBJ2-3; 7 positions agree with TRBD2. With V trimmed by 5 bases and J by 6 bases, 5 bases remained unmatched. Germline V gene sequence: CDR1 MNHEY, CDR2 SVGAGI. The CDR3 covers 13 residues. The CDR3 DNA reads as TGTGCCAGCAGTCTGGGGCGGGGGGATACGCAGTATTTT. Translation: CASSLGRGDTQYF.

The genes are TRBV9 and TRBJ2-1; TRBD2 might be the D (5 bases). CDR1 and CDR2 (germline): SGDLS, YYNGEE. The CDR3 loop spans 15 amino acids. V was shortened by 4 bases and J by 9 bases, with 20 bases between the two germline ends. The chain's CDR3 is CASSLRGLGLGEQFF. The CDR3 nucleotides are TGTGCCAGCAGCCTAAGAGGACTGGGCCTCGGTGAGCAGTTCTTC.

The CDR3 sequence is CASNPQGAYNEQFF. Here the CDR3 DNA reads TGTGCCAGCAACCCCCAGGGGGCGTACAATGAGCAGTTCTTC. The chain recombines TRBV6-6 with TRBJ2-1; TRBD1 matches 8 bases. Germline CDR1 and CDR2: MNHNY and SVGAGI (reference sequence). The V gene end was trimmed by 7 bases and the J gene end by 4 bases; junction bases not matched to a gene: 6. The CDR3 length is 14 residues.

The chain joins TRBV7-8 to TRBJ1-1; the D gene is possibly TRBD1 (6 bases). The CDR3 is made up of 14 amino acids. With 5 bases removed from V and 0 bases from J, the gap between germline ends came to 10 bases. Germline V gives CDR1 SGHVS, CDR2 FQNEAQ. CDR3 sequence: CASSQGQMNTEAFF. In DNA form, the CDR3 reads TGTGCCAGCAGCCAGGGACAAATGAACACTGAAGCTTTCTTT.

The chain links TRBV11-2 to TRBJ2-7, with 8 bases lining up with TRBD2. Germline values: CDR1 SGHAT, CDR2 FQNNGV. CDR3 length: 14 residues. The ends lost 1 base at V and 6 bases at J; junction bases unmatched: 5. CDR3 DNA: TGTGCCAGCAGCTTAGCGGGGGGGGTCCCCGAGCAGTACTTC. This sequence encodes CASSLAGGVPEQYF. Complete variable domain (other parts from reference TRBV11-2 and TRBJ2-7): EAGVAQSPRYKIIEKRQSVAFWCNPISGHATLYWYQQILGQGPKLLIQFQNNGVVDDSQLPKDRFSAERLKGVDSTLKIQPAKLEDSAVYLCASSLAGGVPEQYFGPGTRLTVT.

This chain connects TRBV30 to TRBJ1-1, with 8 bases fitting TRBD1. The V gene's germline CDR1 is GTSNPN and CDR2 SVGIG (reference sequence). V was pared by 4 bases and J by 4 bases, with 5 bases of the junction left unmatched. The CDR3 covers 13 residues. CDR3 loop: CAWIEQGVTEAFF. The CDR3 region has the DNA TGTGCCTGGATCGAACAGGGGGTCACTGAAGCTTTCTTT.

The CDR3 loop reads CASSYLYEQYF. The CDR3 nucleotides read TGTGCCAGCAGTTATCTTTACGAGCAGTACTTC. The V call is TRBV28, the J call TRBJ2-7; D gene uncertain. Germline V CDR1 and CDR2: MDHEN, SYDVKM. This CDR3 region has 11 residues. Trimming took off 4 bases at V and 4 bases at J, with 5 bases between the two ends.

To note about this clone: This may be a read error, as it is one base from a much larger clone. The chain carries TRBV14 and TRBJ2-5; D remains unclear. V lost 8 bases and J lost 2, with 0 bases in between. The germline V gene has CDR1 SGHDN and CDR2 FVKESK. The CDR3 has 9 amino acids. CDR3 nucleotide sequence: TGTGCCAGCCAAGAGACCCAGTACTTC. Amino acids: CASQETQYF.

This clone was detected only a few times. CDR3 loop: CASSTHSSSGNTIYF. The DNA for the CDR3 is TGTGCCAGCAGCACTCACAGCTCCTCTGGAAACACCATATATTTT. The chain is built from TRBV11-1 and TRBJ1-3; the D is unclear. From germline, CDR1 is SGHAT and CDR2 FQDESV (reference sequence). This CDR3 spans 15 amino acids. With 5 bases removed from V and 0 bases from J, the gap between germline ends came to 11 bases.

This clone has at least ten counts. The chain employs TRBV28 and TRBJ2-7; 10 bases align to TRBD2. CDR1 MDHEN and CDR2 SYDVKM come from the germline V gene. This CDR3 is 16 amino acids long. V trimming: 5 bases; J trimming: 2 bases; junction bases outside the gene matches: 9. The CDR3 DNA is TGTGCCAGCAGTCCTATAACAGCGGGAGGGCCCTACGAGCAGTACTTC. This encodes CASSPITAGGPYEQYF.

This chain joins TRBV28 and TRBJ2-4; D assignment may be TRBD1 or TRBD2 (5 bases each). The length of the CDR3 is 12 residues. Trimming removed 6 bases from V and 6 bases from J, with 9 bases in between. CDR1 is MDHEN and CDR2 is SYDVKM in the germline V gene. In nucleotides, the CDR3 is TGTGCCAGCAGGGGACGGTCAAACATTCAGTACTTC. Protein sequence: CASRGRSNIQYF.

This rearrangement joins TRBV2 to TRBJ2-7; 13 bases fit TRBD2. This CDR3 is built from 14 residues. Germline CDR1 reads SNHLY; CDR2 reads FYNNEI. After removal of 5 bases from V and 7 bases from J, the junction contained 5 bases not matched to a gene. DNA of the CDR3: TGTGCCAGCAGTCTAAGACTAGCGGGGGGTGAGCAGTACTTC. It codes for CASSLRLAGGEQYF. Full variable domain (rest looked up from reference TRBV2 and TRBJ2-7): EPEVTQTPSHQVTQMGQEVILRCVPISNHLYFYWYRQILGQKVEFLVSFYNNEISEKSEIFDDQFSVERPDGSNFTLKIRSTKLEDSAMYFCASSLRLAGGEQYFGPGTRLTVT.

The CDR3 DNA follows: TGTGCCAGCAGTTACACGAACAGGGGGCGGTTCGGCTACACCTTC. This codes for CASSYTNRGRFGYTF. The chain uses TRBV6-5 and TRBJ1-2, with 9 bases lining up with TRBD1. Germline V gene sequence: CDR1 MNHEY, CDR2 SVGAGI. This CDR3 is 15 amino acids long. J gave up 8 bases and V 2 bases, and 9 bases lay outside the gene matches.